The present T cell receptor beta chain was sequenced within a study of shared clonotypes between healthy human individuals. The study's findings and limits: The four-donor shared clonotypes exceeded non-shared clonotypes in generation probability, with non-shared ones scoring lower. Naive subsets usually exceeded memory subsets in estimated richness.

Sequenced by immunoSEQ multiplex PCR; TCRdb stores in-frame clones only, minus some. The repertoire holds about 2 million clones, with roughly 94% as singletons. As regards this clone: As yet, its antigen is unknown.

The CDR3 length is 15 residues. In germline, CDR1 is SGHAT, CDR2 FQNNGV. Germline trimming cut 3 bases from V and 10 bases from J; bases unmatched to any gene: 7. The gene calls are TRBV11-2 and TRBJ1-6, with 9 positions matching TRBD1. Input material: naive CD4+ T cells sorted from blood. Subset meaning: CD45RA+ positively selected. This TCR derives from a young man in good health. CDR3 DNA: TGTGCCAGCAGCTTTGGGGGACAGGGAAAATCACCCCTCCACTTT. It is translated as CASSFGGQGKSPLHF. The full variable domain, with the rest looked up from reference TRBV11-2 and TRBJ1-6, is EAGVAQSPRYKIIEKRQSVAFWCNPISGHATLYWYQQILGQGPKLLIQFQNNGVVDDSQLPKDRFSAERLKGVDSTLKIQPAKLEDSAVYLCASSFGGQGKSPLHFGNGTRLTVT.